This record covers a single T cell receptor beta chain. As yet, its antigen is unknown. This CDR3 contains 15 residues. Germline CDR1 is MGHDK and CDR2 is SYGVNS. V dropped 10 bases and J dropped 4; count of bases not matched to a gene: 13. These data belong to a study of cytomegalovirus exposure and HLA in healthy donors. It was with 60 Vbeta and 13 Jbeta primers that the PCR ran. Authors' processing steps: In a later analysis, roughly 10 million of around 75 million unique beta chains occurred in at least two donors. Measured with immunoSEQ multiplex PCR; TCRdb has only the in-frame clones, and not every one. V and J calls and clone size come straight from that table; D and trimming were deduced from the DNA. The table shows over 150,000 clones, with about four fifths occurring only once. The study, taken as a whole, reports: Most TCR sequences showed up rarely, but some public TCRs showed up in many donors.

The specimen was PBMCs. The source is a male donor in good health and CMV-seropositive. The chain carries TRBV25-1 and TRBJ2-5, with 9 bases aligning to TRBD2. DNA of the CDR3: TGTGCCACCCGTAGTAGTAGCGGGGGATTAGAGACCCAGTACTTC. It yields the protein CATRSSSGGLETQYF.